Below are 22 T cell receptor beta chains sequenced from a single sample in a study of neurological immune-mediated disorders. TCRdb re-analysed the 5' RACE reads in MiXCR, keeping a single row per CDR3 protein. The profile covers some 31,000 distinct CDR3 sequences, with 4% to 5.5% appearing a single time and about 23% taken by the ten largest. The sample was PBMCs. The source of these receptors is a young man in good health.

In this sample, this clonotype turned up many times. The chain couples TRBV7-9 to TRBJ2-7; D gene ambiguous. Germline assignment: CDR1 SEHNR and CDR2 FQNEAQ (reference sequence). This CDR3 comprises 13 residues. Between the trimmed V and J ends, which lost 7 bases and 6 bases, there was a span of 16 bases. CDR3 DNA: TGTGCCAGCACTCAGACCCCCGGTGGCGAGCAGTACTTC. This translates into CASTQTPGGEQYF. The entire variable domain, with the rest obtained from reference TRBV7-9 and TRBJ2-7, is as follows: DTGVSQNPRHKITKRGQNVTFRCDPISEHNRLYWYRQTLGQGPEFLTYFQNEAQLEKSRLLSDRFSAERPKGSFSTLEIQRTEQGDSAMYLCASTQTPGGEQYFGPGTRLTVT.

This clonotype has ten or more counts. The rearrangement joins TRBV14 to TRBJ1-6; 7 bases fit TRBD1. Germline trimming cut 4 bases from V and 8 bases from J; bases unmatched to any gene: 11. This CDR3 region has 16 residues. The germline V gene encodes CDR1 SGHDN and CDR2 FVKESK. The CDR3 DNA reads as TGTGCCAGCAGCCCGACAGGGAACCCCGGGGATTCACCCCTCCACTTT. Amino acid sequence: CASSPTGNPGDSPLHF.

This chain connects TRBV2 to TRBJ2-1; 10 bases are shared with TRBD2. V was clipped by 3 bases and J by 9 bases; unmatched bases: 5. CDR1 is SNHLY, CDR2 FYNNEI, per germline. The CDR3 is made up of 14 amino acids. CDR3 residues: CASSEGLAFGEQFF. The CDR3 DNA reads as TGTGCCAGCAGTGAGGGACTAGCGTTTGGTGAGCAGTTCTTC.

This clonotype was found many times. The chain recombines TRBV18 with TRBJ1-2, with TRBD1 identical over 8 bases. Trimming took 3 bases from V and 7 from J; bases not matched to a gene: 10. Germline V lookup: CDR1 KGHSH, CDR2 LQKENI. The CDR3 sequence is 15 residues long. The CDR3 is CASSPLNRGSSGYTF. The CDR3 DNA sequence: TGTGCCAGCTCACCGCTTAACAGGGGGAGCTCTGGCTACACCTTC.

The table lists this clonotype with many counts. The rearrangement links TRBV7-2 to TRBJ1-5; no definite D call. The germline gives CDR1 SGHTA, CDR2 FQGNSA. The V gene lost 2 bases and the J gene lost 7 bases, with 6 bases spanning the gap. This CDR3 has 12 amino acids. The CDR3 DNA is TGTGCCAGCAGCTTAATGGGGCAGCCCCAGCATTTT. It is translated as CASSLMGQPQHF. Based on the CDR3 plus reference TRBV7-2 and TRBJ1-5, the full variable domain is GAGVSQSPSNKVTEKGKDVELRCDPISGHTALYWYRQSLGQGLEFLIYFQGNSAPDKSGLPSDRFSAERTGGSVSTLTIQRTQQEDSAVYLCASSLMGQPQHFGDGTRLSIL.

This clonotype appeared many times. The chain is built from TRBV20-1 and TRBJ1-6; D perhaps matches TRBD1 (5 bases). The CDR3 is 17 amino acids. The V and J ends lost 2 bases and 3 bases respectively, with 17 bases between them. The germline V gene encodes CDR1 DFQATT and CDR2 SNEGSKA (reference sequence). CDR3 sequence (DNA): TGCAGTGCTAGAAAACGGGCCGGAGGGGTCTATAATTCACCCCTCCACTTT. Its translation is CSARKRAGGVYNSPLHF.

This clonotype has a count of ten or more. CDR3 sequence: CASSLTNPRQQFF. CDR3 coding DNA: TGTGCCAGCAGTTTAACGAACCCTCGCCAGCAGTTCTTC. This sequence joins TRBV12-3 or TRBV12-4 and TRBJ2-1; D not certain. This CDR3 spans 13 amino acids. Trimming cost V 2 bases and J 11 bases, with 13 bases left between them.

The table lists this clonotype with many counts. The chain uses TRBV20-1 and TRBJ2-2; 7 nucleotides agree with TRBD2. Trimming cost V 3 bases and J 4 bases; bases outside gene matches: 8. CDR1 is DFQATT and CDR2 is SNEGSKA in the germline V gene (reference sequence). The CDR3 is 15 residues long. CDR3 nucleotides: TGCAGTGCTAGGACCCTCGGGGGGACCACCGGGGAGCTGTTTTTT. Translation: CSARTLGGTTGELFF.

This clonotype has at least ten counts. J is TRBJ2-7 and V is TRBV15; D gene ambiguous. This CDR3 has 14 amino acids. The V end was cut by 3 bases, the J end by 6 bases, with 15 bases between. Germline V lookup: CDR1 LNHNV, CDR2 YYDKDF (reference sequence). CDR3 loop: CATSRDQVPREQYF. For the CDR3, the DNA is TGTGCCACCAGCAGGGATCAGGTGCCGCGCGAGCAGTACTTC. Combining the CDR3 with reference TRBV15 and TRBJ2-7 gives the whole variable domain DAMVIQNPRYQVTQFGKPVTLSCSQTLNHNVMYWYQQKSSQAPKLLFHYYDKDFNNEADTPDNFQSRRPNTSFCFLDIRSPGLGDTAMYLCATSRDQVPREQYFGPGTRLTVT.

This clonotype was seen at least ten times. The chain is built from TRBV20-1 and TRBJ1-1; D is possibly TRBD1 (6 bases). V was pared by 3 bases and J by 3 bases, with 17 bases between. Germline V gene lookup returns CDR1 DFQATT and CDR2 SNEGSKA (reference sequence). This CDR3 contains 15 residues. The CDR3, as DNA: TGCAGTGCTAGCGTACTACAGGGCTCAGACACTGAAGCTTTCTTT. Translating it yields CSASVLQGSDTEAFF.

This clonotype was found many times. CDR3 bases: TGTGCCAGCAGTTATTCGGGCCAAACAGATACGCAGTATTTT. Its translation is CASSYSGQTDTQYF. J is TRBJ2-3 and V is TRBV6-6; no clear D gene. The CDR3 loop spans 14 amino acids. Between the trimmed V and J ends, which lost 3 bases and 3 bases, there was a span of 10 bases. The germline CDR1 and CDR2 sequences are MNHNY and SVGAGI (reference sequence).

This clonotype was seen repeatedly, ten times or more. The rearrangement joins TRBV6-5 to TRBJ2-2; D perhaps matches TRBD2 (6 bases). The length of the CDR3 is 13 residues. The V and J ends lost 6 bases and 6 bases respectively, with 11 bases between them. Germline CDR1 reads MNHEY; CDR2 reads SVGAGI. CDR3 DNA sequence: TGTGCCAGCAGCCCAACTAGCCCCGGGGAGCTGTTTTTT. Translated: CASSPTSPGELFF.

At least ten counts were recorded for this clonotype. The chain uses TRBV5-1 and TRBJ2-1; D not certain. Deletions cut 4 bases from V and 2 bases from J, with 13 bases between. In germline, CDR1 is SGHRS, CDR2 YFSETQ. CDR3 length equals 15 residues. CDR3 nucleotide sequence: TGCGCCAGCAGCGCCATGCGGAGCACCTACAATGAGCAGTTCTTC. Its translation is CASSAMRSTYNEQFF.

This clonotype was seen repeatedly, ten times or more. This chain connects TRBV12-3 or TRBV12-4 to TRBJ1-1; D perhaps matches TRBD1 (6 bases). The V and J ends lost 3 bases and 1 base respectively, with 9 bases between them. This CDR3 region has 14 residues. CDR3: CASSLWTANTEAFF. The DNA for the CDR3 is TGTGCCAGCAGTTTGTGGACAGCGAACACTGAAGCTTTCTTT.

The sample holds many counts of this clonotype. V is TRBV5-1 and J is TRBJ2-3; D is perhaps TRBD1 (6 bases). This CDR3 comprises 15 residues. In germline, CDR1 is SGHRS, CDR2 YFSETQ. Trimming stripped 4 bases from V and 5 bases from J, with 17 bases between. Here the CDR3 reads CASSPLWGQGDTQYF. Here the CDR3 DNA reads TGCGCCAGCAGCCCACTTTGGGGGCAAGGAGATACGCAGTATTTT.

In this sample, this clonotype turned up many times. The chain links TRBV20-1 to TRBJ2-1, with 9 bases aligning to TRBD2. The CDR3 sequence is 15 residues long. V lost 6 bases and J lost 2; bases outside the gene matches: 8. The germline V gene encodes CDR1 DFQATT and CDR2 SNEGSKA (reference sequence). The CDR3 sequence is CSAPRLAGTYNEQFF. CDR3 DNA: TGCAGTGCCCCAAGGCTAGCGGGGACCTACAATGAGCAGTTCTTC.

This clonotype was counted at least ten times. This rearrangement joins TRBV18 to TRBJ2-1; the D is unclear. The V end was cut by 4 bases, the J end by 5 bases, with 18 bases between. The germline V gene encodes CDR1 KGHSH and CDR2 LQKENI. The CDR3 is made up of 16 amino acids. CDR3 region: CASSRIGKPLNNEQFF. CDR3 nucleotides: TGTGCCAGCTCACGAATCGGAAAGCCTCTGAACAATGAGCAGTTCTTC. Full variable domain (rest looked up from reference TRBV18 and TRBJ2-1): NAGVMQNPRHLVRRRGQEARLRCSPMKGHSHVYWYRQLPEEGLKFMVYLQKENIIDESGMPKERFSAEFPKEGPSILRIQQVVRGDSAAYFCASSRIGKPLNNEQFFGPGTRLTVL.

This clonotype was found many times. This chain joins TRBV3-1 and TRBJ1-6, with D possibly TRBD1 on 6 matching bases. This CDR3 is built from 14 residues. Trimming cost V 6 bases and J 6 bases, with 12 bases left between them. Germline assignment: CDR1 LGHDT and CDR2 YNNKEL (reference sequence). The CDR3 loop is CASRADRTNSPLHF. The CDR3 bases are TGTGCCAGCAGGGCCGACAGGACTAATTCACCCCTCCACTTT.

This clonotype was counted many times. The chain combines TRBV24-1 with TRBJ2-5, with TRBD2 as a possible D gene (6 bases). Trimming pared 1 base from V and 4 bases from J, leaving 15 bases between. CDR1 is KGHDR and CDR2 is SFDVKD in the germline V gene. CDR3 length: 16 residues. Written as DNA, the CDR3 is TGTGCCACCAGTGATTTTTCGACAGTGGGGGGAGAGACCCAGTACTTC. Its translation is CATSDFSTVGGETQYF.

This clonotype showed up many times. The genes are TRBV5-1 and TRBJ2-7, with D possibly TRBD1 on 6 matching bases. V lost 4 bases to trimming and J lost 2 bases, with 13 bases between them. Germline V CDR1 and CDR2: SGHRS, YFSETQ. CDR3 length: 14 residues. CDR3 bases: TGCGCCAGCAGCCCCACCGGGACAACCTACGAGCAGTACTTC. Its protein product is CASSPTGTTYEQYF.

The sample holds many counts of this clonotype. The chain carries TRBV9 and TRBJ1-1, with TRBD1 as a possible D gene (6 bases). Trimming removed 0 bases from V and 11 bases from J, with 17 bases in between. This CDR3 has 14 residues. CDR1 is SGDLS and CDR2 is YYNGEE in the germline V gene. The CDR3 DNA reads TGTGCCAGCAGCGTAGCGGGGGCGAGAGGTACTGCTTTCTTT. Its translation is CASSVAGARGTAFF.

This clonotype came up many times. The chain couples TRBV6-6 to TRBJ2-3; D uncertain. This CDR3 has 10 amino acids. V was cut by 10 bases and J by 7 bases, with 9 bases left in between. Germline assignment: CDR1 MNHNY and CDR2 SVGAGI (reference sequence). The chain's CDR3 is CATKWNTQYF. The CDR3, as DNA: TGTGCCACCAAATGGAATACGCAGTATTTT.